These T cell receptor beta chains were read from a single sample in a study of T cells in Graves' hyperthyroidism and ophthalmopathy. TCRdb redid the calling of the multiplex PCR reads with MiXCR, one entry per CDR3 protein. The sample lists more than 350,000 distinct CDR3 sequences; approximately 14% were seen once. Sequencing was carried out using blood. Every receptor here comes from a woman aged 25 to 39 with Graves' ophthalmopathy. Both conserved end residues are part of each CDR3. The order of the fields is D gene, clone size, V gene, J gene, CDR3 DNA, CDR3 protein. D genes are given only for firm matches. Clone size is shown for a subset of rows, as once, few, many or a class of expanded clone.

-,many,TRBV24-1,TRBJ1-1,TGTGCCACCAGTGATCGGATGAACACTGAAGCTTTCTTT,CATSDRMNTEAFF
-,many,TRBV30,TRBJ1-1,TGTGCCTGGAGTCTAGGGGAAACCACTGAAGCTTTCTTT,CAWSLGETTEAFF
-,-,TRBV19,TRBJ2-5,TGTGCCAGTAGTTCCAGATTGCTCCAAGAGACCCAGTACTTC,CASSSRLLQETQYF
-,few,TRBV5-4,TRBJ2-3,TGTGCCAGCAGCCTCGCTACTCGGACAGATACGCAGTATTTT,CASSLATRTDTQYF
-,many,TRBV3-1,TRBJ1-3,TGTGCCAGCAGCCAACCGGGACCTAACCCCCTTGGAAACACCATATATTTT,CASSQPGPNPLGNTIYF
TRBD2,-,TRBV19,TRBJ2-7,TGTGCCAGTAGCCCCATAAGTGCGGGTAGCGGGGAACAGTACTTC,CASSPISAGSGEQYF
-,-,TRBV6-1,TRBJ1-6,TGTGCCAGCAGTGAATCGCAACCTTCCTATTGGTCACCCCTCCACTTT,CASSESQPSYWSPLHF
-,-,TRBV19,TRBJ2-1,TGTGCCAGTCGGGGGAGCGGGCCTTCCTACAATGAGCAGTTCTTC,CASRGSGPSYNEQFF
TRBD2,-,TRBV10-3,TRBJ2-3,TGTGCCATCTCTAGCGGGGGAGGCACAGATACGCAGTATTTT,CAISSGGGTDTQYF
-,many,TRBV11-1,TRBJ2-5,TGTGCCAGCAGCTTGCGACTGGGGGCAGAGACCCAGTACTTC,CASSLRLGAETQYF
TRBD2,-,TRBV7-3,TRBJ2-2,TGTGCCAGCAGCCAACTAGCGGGGGGCTTCACCGGGGAGCTGTTTTTT,CASSQLAGGFTGELFF
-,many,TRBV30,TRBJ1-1,TGTGCCTGGAGTCTGTGGGGTGCGAGCACTGAAGCTTTCTTT,CAWSLWGASTEAFF
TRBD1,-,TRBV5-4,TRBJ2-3,TGTGCCAGCAGCATGACAGGGGGCGGCGTTTTAGATACGCAGTATTTT,CASSMTGGGVLDTQYF
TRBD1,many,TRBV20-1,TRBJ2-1,TGCAGTGCTAGACCCCCCCTACAGGGGTGGAATGAGCAGTTCTTC,CSARPPLQGWNEQFF
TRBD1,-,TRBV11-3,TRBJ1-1,TGTGCCAGCAGCTCCTCCGGGACAGTAAACACTGAAGCTTTCTTT,CASSSSGTVNTEAFF
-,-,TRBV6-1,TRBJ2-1,TGTGCCAGCAACCCGACTAGGTCGAATGAGCAGTTCTTC,CASNPTRSNEQFF
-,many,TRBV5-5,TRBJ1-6,TGTGCCAGCAGCTTGACAGGTGCCTATAATTCACCCCTCCACTTT,CASSLTGAYNSPLHF
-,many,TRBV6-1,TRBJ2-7,TGTGCCAGCAGTTCAAGGACAGCCTTATCCTACGAGCAGTACTTC,CASSSRTALSYEQYF
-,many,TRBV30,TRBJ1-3,TGTGCCTGGGACAGCCTTTCTGGAAACACCATATATTTT,CAWDSLSGNTIYF
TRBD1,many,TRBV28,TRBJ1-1,TGTGCCAGCAGTTCGATGGGACAGCCGAACACTGAAGCTTTCTTT,CASSSMGQPNTEAFF
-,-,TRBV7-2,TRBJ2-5,TGTGCCAGCAGCGGGGGGAGAGAGACCCAGTACTTC,CASSGGRETQYF
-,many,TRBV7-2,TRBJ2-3,TGTGCCAGCAGCTTAGCGGGGAGGTACACAGATACGCAGTATTTT,CASSLAGRYTDTQYF
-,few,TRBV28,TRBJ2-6,TGTGCCAGCAGTTTACCAGGGTTTGGGTCTGGGGCCAACGTCCTGACTTTC,CASSLPGFGSGANVLTF
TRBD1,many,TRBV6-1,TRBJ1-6,TGTGCCAGCAGATTCCAGGGGGCTCATTCACCCCTCCACTTT,CASRFQGAHSPLHF
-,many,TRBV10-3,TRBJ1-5,TGTGCCATCAGTGAGTCAGGGGTAAAGAGCAATCAGCCCCAGCATTTT,CAISESGVKSNQPQHF
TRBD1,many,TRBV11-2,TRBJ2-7,TGTGCCAGCAGCCCTCCCGGGACAGGGGGCTCCTACGAGCAGTACTTC,CASSPPGTGGSYEQYF
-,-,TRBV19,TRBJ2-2,TGTGCCAGTAGTATAGTGCAGACCGCCGGGGAGCTGTTTTTT,CASSIVQTAGELFF
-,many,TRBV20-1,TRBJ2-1,TGCAGTGCTAGAGACCTACGGTGGGGGACATCTAACAATGAGCAGTTCTTC,CSARDLRWGTSNNEQFF
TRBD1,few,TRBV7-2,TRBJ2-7,TGTGCCAGCAGCTTAGCGATCCTCAGGGGGAAGTCGTACGAGCAGTACTTC,CASSLAILRGKSYEQYF
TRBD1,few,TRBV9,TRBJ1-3,TGTGCCAGCAGCGGACGGGGGACAGGGGGCTCTGGAAACACCATATATTTT,CASSGRGTGGSGNTIYF
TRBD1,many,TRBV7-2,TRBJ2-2,TGTGCCAGCAGCCCCCCCCGGGACAGGGGTCTAAGGGCGAACACCGGGGAGCTGTTTTTT,CASSPPRDRGLRANTGELFF